Presented here are 3 T cell receptor beta chains from one specimen sequenced in a study of blood T cell repertoires in COVID-19. The table came from immunoSEQ multiplex PCR; TCRdb's copy has only in-frame clones and leaves some out. The table shows about 75,000 clones, with 70% to 80% occurring only once. Sample: peripheral blood. The receptor set was obtained from a woman of 80 years or more with active or convalescent COVID-19.

This clone came up a few times. This rearrangement joins TRBV29-1 to TRBJ1-1; TRBD1 aligns across 10 bases. CDR1 is SQVTM and CDR2 is ANQGSEA in the germline V gene. The V segment lost 3 bases and the J segment 10 bases; nucleotides outside the gene matches: 17. The CDR3 has 16 amino acids. The CDR3, as DNA: TGCAGCGTTGATTGGCGGGACAGGGGCCGTGGTAGTGGAGCTTTCTTT. This codes for CSVDWRDRGRGSGAFF.

V and J are TRBV12-3 or TRBV12-4 and TRBJ2-1; no clear D. This CDR3 has 13 residues. Deletions cut 1 base from V and 9 bases from J, with 10 bases between. CDR3 sequence (DNA): TGTGCCAGCAGTTTAGAACTGCCAAGTGAGCAGTTCTTC. Translating it yields CASSLELPSEQFF.

This clone was counted a few times. J is TRBJ2-3 and V is TRBV6-2 or TRBV6-3, with a tentative D call TRBD2 (6 bases). The CDR3 extends over 14 amino acids. Trimming took off 5 bases at V and 1 base at J, with 10 bases between the two ends. CDR1 and CDR2 from the germline V gene are MNHEY and SVGEGT. The CDR3 loop reads CASSRSGRTDTQYF. CDR3 in DNA: TGTGCCAGCAGTAGAAGCGGGCGCACAGATACGCAGTATTTT.